The 17 T cell receptor beta chains presented below share a single source sample, sequenced in a study of CD4 T cells in relation to SARS-CoV-2 and coronaviruses. The antigens of these receptors remain unknown. Data came from immunoSEQ multiplex PCR; TCRdb stores just in-frame clones and leaves some out. The table lists about 41,000 clones, approximately 77% of them singletons. The specimen was naive CD4+ T cells from PBMCs, cultured in vitro. Subset of the sample: naive CD4+ T cells isolated by negative enrichment. Receptors were obtained from an adult with COVID-19.

This clone was seen a single time. This chain connects TRBV19 to TRBJ2-3; the match to TRBD2 covers 7 bases. The CDR3 covers 13 residues. V shed 6 bases, J shed 5 bases, and the junction held 5 bases outside the gene matches. Germline CDR1 is LNHDA and CDR2 is SQIVND (reference sequence). Here the CDR3 reads CASRSGGGDTQYF. Written as DNA, the CDR3 is TGTGCCAGTAGATCGGGAGGCGGAGATACGCAGTATTTT.

This sequence joins TRBV18 and TRBJ2-1; 8 positions agree with TRBD2. Germline V CDR1 and CDR2: KGHSH, LQKENI. The CDR3 is 14 residues long. The V gene end was trimmed by 0 bases and the J gene end by 15 bases; junction bases not matched to a gene: 10. In nucleotides, the CDR3 is TGTGCCAGCTCACCACCCCGGGAGGGCGGACGTATGTTCTTC. Protein: CASSPPREGGRMFF.

The rearrangement uses TRBV27 and TRBJ2-2, with D tentatively TRBD1 (6 bases). V dropped 3 bases and J dropped 4 bases, with 9 bases sitting between them. Germline CDR1 MNHEY, CDR2 SMNVEV (reference sequence). The CDR3 has 14 residues. Here the CDR3 reads CASSFRGGTGELFF. The CDR3 nucleotides are TGTGCCAGCAGTTTCCGAGGGGGCACCGGGGAGCTGTTTTTT.

The chain uses TRBV29-1 and TRBJ2-7, with TRBD2 matching over 9 bases. The CDR3 loop spans 13 amino acids. The germline V gene has CDR1 SQVTM and CDR2 ANQGSEA. Trimming cost V 7 bases and J 6 bases; bases outside gene matches: 10. Written as DNA, the CDR3 is TGCAGCGCCCCGAGTAGCGGGAGTCGCGAGCAGTACTTC. The encoded protein is CSAPSSGSREQYF.

This chain links TRBV7-6 with TRBJ1-3, with TRBD1 identical over 9 bases. Per the germline V gene, CDR1 is SGHVS and CDR2 is FNYEAQ. V lost 2 bases to trimming and J lost 3 bases; unmatched junction nucleotides: 8. The CDR3 covers 17 residues. This chain's CDR3 is CASSLIGGQGVGNTIYF. DNA for the CDR3: TGTGCCAGCAGCTTAATCGGGGGACAGGGAGTTGGAAACACCATATATTTT.

This clone was counted a single time. The CDR3 here is CASSLDSRGSSPLHF. CDR3 nucleotide sequence: TGCGCCAGCAGCTTGGACTCTAGGGGATCGTCACCCCTCCACTTT. The V call is TRBV5-1, the J call TRBJ1-6; D may be TRBD1 (5 bases). Germline loops: CDR1 SGHRS, CDR2 YFSETQ. The CDR3 extends over 15 amino acids. The V gene lost 0 bases and the J gene lost 10 bases, with 14 bases spanning the gap.

This chain uses TRBV12-3 or TRBV12-4 with TRBJ2-4; D may be TRBD2 (5 bases). V lost 4 bases, J lost 1 base, and 5 bases lay in between. The CDR3 length is 13 residues. This chain's CDR3 is CASSSGAKNIQYF. DNA for the CDR3: TGTGCCAGCAGTTCGGGGGCCAAAAACATTCAGTACTTC.

The rearrangement uses TRBV5-4 and TRBJ2-5; D gene ambiguous. The CDR3 has 15 amino acids. Germline CDR1 SGHNT, CDR2 YYREEE (reference sequence). The V end was cut by 5 bases, the J end by 5 bases, with 19 bases between. This CDR3 reads CASRPRWAAYETQYF. The CDR3 region has the DNA TGTGCCAGCAGACCTAGGTGGGCAGCATACGAGACCCAGTACTTC.

The chain combines TRBV5-6 with TRBJ2-4, with TRBD1 matching 9 bases. Germline V CDR1 and CDR2: SGHDT, YYEEEE. Germline trimming cut 4 bases from V and 6 bases from J; bases unmatched to any gene: 11. The CDR3 is 16 amino acids. In DNA form, the CDR3 reads TGTGCCAGCAGCCTTACAGGGGGCTTCCAGGGAAACATTCAGTACTTC. Residues: CASSLTGGFQGNIQYF.

The chain uses TRBV2 and TRBJ2-5, with TRBD1 identical over 7 bases. CDR3 size: 14 residues. Trimming took 8 bases from V and 2 from J; bases not matched to a gene: 8. CDR1 SNHLY and CDR2 FYNNEI come from the germline V gene. The CDR3 nucleotides are TGTGCCAGCGGGTCGGGACAGATACAAGAGACCCAGTACTTC. Protein sequence: CASGSGQIQETQYF.

The V and J genes are TRBV27 and TRBJ2-1, with TRBD2 as a possible D gene (5 bases). With 6 bases removed from V and 2 bases from J, the gap between germline ends came to 11 bases. The CDR3 is 14 residues long. The V gene's germline CDR1 is MNHEY and CDR2 SMNVEV (reference sequence). CDR3 sequence reads: CASSLRETYNEQFF. In DNA, the CDR3 is TGTGCCAGCAGCCTCCGGGAAACCTACAATGAGCAGTTCTTC.

The table lists this clone with a few counts. V usage is TRBV5-1 and J usage is TRBJ1-1; no clear D. The germline CDR1 and CDR2 sequences are SGHRS and YFSETQ. The ends were cut back, 0 bases at V and 4 bases at J, with 13 bases in the middle. The CDR3 covers 15 residues. The CDR3 sequence is CASSLVLGGGTEAFF. The CDR3 region has the DNA TGCGCCAGCAGCTTGGTACTGGGTGGAGGCACTGAAGCTTTCTTT.

Concerning this clone: Germline and junction disagree at one end, which may indicate a read error. The rearrangement uses TRBV11-2 and TRBJ2-5, with a possible D match to TRBD2 (5 bases). The V gene's germline CDR1 is SGHAT and CDR2 FQNNGV. This CDR3 region has 14 residues. The CDR3 DNA reads TGTGCCAGCAGCCTAGAGCCGGGGCAAGAGACCCAGTACTTC. It yields the protein CASSLEPGQETQYF.

The chain employs TRBV19 and TRBJ2-2; possible D gene TRBD2, 6 bases. With 3 bases removed from V and 5 bases from J, the gap between germline ends came to 16 bases. CDR3 length: 16 residues. Looked up from germline, CDR1 is LNHDA and CDR2 is SQIVND (reference sequence). As DNA, the CDR3 is TGTGCCAGTAGTATTCAGCGGGCGGTGGGTACCGGGGAGCTGTTTTTT. Translating gives CASSIQRAVGTGELFF.

The chain couples TRBV5-1 to TRBJ2-3; 10 nucleotides match TRBD2. The junction had 3 bases not matched to a gene; V was cut back by 1 base and J by 1 base. The length of the CDR3 is 16 residues. The germline V gene has CDR1 SGHRS and CDR2 YFSETQ. As DNA, the CDR3 is TGCGCCAGCAGCTTGACTAGCGGGACAGGCACAGATACGCAGTATTTT. It is translated as CASSLTSGTGTDTQYF.

The chain links TRBV6-5 to TRBJ2-5; D is possibly TRBD1 (7 bases). Trimming pared 6 bases from V and 5 bases from J, leaving 16 bases between. CDR1 is MNHEY and CDR2 is SVGAGI in the germline V gene. This CDR3 spans 14 amino acids. The CDR3 spells CASRLDRAGETQYF. CDR3 DNA sequence: TGTGCCAGCAGATTAGACAGGGCGGGGGAGACCCAGTACTTC.

The sample holds one count of this clone. V and J are TRBV28 and TRBJ2-1, with D perhaps TRBD1 (5 bases). V lost 2 bases and J 9 bases, leaving 17 bases between the germline ends. From germline, CDR1 is MDHEN and CDR2 SYDVKM. This CDR3 spans 15 amino acids. CDR3 region: CASSLRAGNLGEQFF. DNA of the CDR3: TGTGCCAGCAGTTTAAGGGCAGGGAATCTGGGTGAGCAGTTCTTC.